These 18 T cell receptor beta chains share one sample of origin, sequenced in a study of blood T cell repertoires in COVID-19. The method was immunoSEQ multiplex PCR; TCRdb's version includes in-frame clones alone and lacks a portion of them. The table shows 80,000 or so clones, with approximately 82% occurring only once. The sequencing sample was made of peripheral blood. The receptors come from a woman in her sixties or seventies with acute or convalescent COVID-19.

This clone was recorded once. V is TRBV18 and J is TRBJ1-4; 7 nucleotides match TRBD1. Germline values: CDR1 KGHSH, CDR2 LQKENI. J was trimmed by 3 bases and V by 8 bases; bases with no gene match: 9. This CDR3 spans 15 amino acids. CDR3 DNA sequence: TGTGCCAGCACAGACTTACAGGGGCCTAATGAAAAACTGTTTTTT. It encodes CASTDLQGPNEKLFF.

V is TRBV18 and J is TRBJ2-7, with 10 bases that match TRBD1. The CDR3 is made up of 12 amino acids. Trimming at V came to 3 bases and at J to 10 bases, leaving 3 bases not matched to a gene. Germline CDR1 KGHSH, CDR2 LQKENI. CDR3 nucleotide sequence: TGTGCCAGCTCACCGGGACAGGGGATCCAGTACTTC. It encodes CASSPGQGIQYF.

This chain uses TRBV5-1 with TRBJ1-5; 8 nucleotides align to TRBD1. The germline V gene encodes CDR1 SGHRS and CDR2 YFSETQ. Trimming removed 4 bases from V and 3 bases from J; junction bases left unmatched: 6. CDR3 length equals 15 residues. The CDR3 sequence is CASSHGTGDNQPQHF. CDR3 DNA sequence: TGCGCCAGCAGCCACGGGACAGGAGACAATCAGCCCCAGCATTTT.

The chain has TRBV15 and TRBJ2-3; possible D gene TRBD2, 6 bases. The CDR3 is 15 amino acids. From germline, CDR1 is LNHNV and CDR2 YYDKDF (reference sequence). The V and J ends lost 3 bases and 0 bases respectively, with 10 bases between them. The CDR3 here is CATSRGLSSTDTQYF. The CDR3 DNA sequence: TGTGCCACCAGCAGGGGACTTTCTAGCACAGATACGCAGTATTTT.

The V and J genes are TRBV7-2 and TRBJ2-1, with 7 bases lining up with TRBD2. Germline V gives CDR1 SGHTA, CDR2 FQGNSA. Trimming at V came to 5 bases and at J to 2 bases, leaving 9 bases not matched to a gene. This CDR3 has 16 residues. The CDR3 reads CASSPSGGGTYNEQFF. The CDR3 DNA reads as TGTGCCAGCAGCCCTTCTGGGGGAGGGACCTACAATGAGCAGTTCTTC.

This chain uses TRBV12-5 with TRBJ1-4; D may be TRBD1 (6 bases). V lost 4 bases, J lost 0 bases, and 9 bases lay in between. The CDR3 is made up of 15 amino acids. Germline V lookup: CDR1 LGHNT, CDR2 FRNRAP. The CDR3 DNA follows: TGTGCTAGTGGTTATGGGACAACAACTAATGAAAAACTGTTTTTT. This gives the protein CASGYGTTTNEKLFF.

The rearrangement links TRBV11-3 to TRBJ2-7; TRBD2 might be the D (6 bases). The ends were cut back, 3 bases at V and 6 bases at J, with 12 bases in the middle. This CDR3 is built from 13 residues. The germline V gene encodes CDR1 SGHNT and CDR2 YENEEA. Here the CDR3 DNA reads TGTGCCAGCAGCTTTCGGGGAGGCGGCGAGCAGTACTTC. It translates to CASSFRGGGEQYF.

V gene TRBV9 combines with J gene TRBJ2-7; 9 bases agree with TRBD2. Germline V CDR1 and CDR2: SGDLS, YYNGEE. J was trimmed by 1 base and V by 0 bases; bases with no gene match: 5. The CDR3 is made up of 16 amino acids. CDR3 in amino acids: CASSVGAAGGSYEQYF. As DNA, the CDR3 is TGTGCCAGCAGCGTAGGGGCAGCGGGAGGTTCCTACGAGCAGTACTTC.

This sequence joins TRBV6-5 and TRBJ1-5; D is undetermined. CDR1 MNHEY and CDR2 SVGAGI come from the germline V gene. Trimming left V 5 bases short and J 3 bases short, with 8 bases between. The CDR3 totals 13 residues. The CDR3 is CASSLGLNQPQHF. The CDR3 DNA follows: TGTGCCAGCAGTCTGGGCCTCAATCAGCCCCAGCATTTT.

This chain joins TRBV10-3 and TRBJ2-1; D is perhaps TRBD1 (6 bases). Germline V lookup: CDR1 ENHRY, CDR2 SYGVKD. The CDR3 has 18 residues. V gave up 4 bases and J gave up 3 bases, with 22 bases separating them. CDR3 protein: CAISGGPSGFRGYNEQFF. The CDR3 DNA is TGTGCCATCAGTGGGGGGCCCAGCGGTTTCAGGGGCTACAATGAGCAGTTCTTC.

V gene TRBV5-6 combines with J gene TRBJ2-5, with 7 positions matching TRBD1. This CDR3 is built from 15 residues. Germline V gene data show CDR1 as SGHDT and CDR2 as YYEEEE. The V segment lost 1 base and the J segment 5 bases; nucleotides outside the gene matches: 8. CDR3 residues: CASSLFGDRGETQYF. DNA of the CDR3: TGTGCCAGCAGCTTGTTCGGGGACAGAGGGGAGACCCAGTACTTC.

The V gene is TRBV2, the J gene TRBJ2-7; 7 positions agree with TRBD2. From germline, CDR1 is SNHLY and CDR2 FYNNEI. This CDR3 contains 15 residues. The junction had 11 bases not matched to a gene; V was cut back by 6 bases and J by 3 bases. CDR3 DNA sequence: TGTGCCAGCAGGGGGACGGGAGGCGGACACTACGAGCAGTACTTC. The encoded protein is CASRGTGGGHYEQYF.

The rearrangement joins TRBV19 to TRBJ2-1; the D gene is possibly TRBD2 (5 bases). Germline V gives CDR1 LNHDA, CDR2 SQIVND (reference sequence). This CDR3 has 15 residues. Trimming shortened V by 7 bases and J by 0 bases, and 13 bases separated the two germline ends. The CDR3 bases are TGTGCCAGTAAGGATCGGAGGAGCTCCTACAATGAGCAGTTCTTC. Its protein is CASKDRRSSYNEQFF.

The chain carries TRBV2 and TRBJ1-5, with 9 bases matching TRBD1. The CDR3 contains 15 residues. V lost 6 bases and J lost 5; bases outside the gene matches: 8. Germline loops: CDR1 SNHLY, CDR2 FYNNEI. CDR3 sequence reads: CASRWGQGTDQPQHF. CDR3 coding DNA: TGTGCCAGCAGGTGGGGACAGGGAACGGATCAGCCCCAGCATTTT.

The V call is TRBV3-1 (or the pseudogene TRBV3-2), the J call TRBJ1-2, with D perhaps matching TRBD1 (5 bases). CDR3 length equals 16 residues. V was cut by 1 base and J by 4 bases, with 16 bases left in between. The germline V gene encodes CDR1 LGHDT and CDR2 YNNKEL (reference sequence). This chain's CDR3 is CASSQVPQTDVYGYTF. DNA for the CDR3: TGTGCCAGCAGCCAAGTTCCCCAGACAGACGTCTATGGCTACACCTTC.

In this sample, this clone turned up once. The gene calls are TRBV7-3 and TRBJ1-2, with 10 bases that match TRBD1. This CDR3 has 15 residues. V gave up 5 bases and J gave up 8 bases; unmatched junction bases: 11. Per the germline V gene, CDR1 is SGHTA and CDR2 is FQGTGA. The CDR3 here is CASSPDRGPGEGYTF. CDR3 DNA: TGTGCCAGCAGCCCTGACAGGGGGCCCGGGGAGGGCTACACCTTC.

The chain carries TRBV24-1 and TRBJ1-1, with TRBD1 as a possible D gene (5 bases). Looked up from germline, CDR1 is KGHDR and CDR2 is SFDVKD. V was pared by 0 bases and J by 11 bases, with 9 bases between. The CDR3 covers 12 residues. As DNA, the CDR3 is TGTGCCACCAGTGATTTGCGGGGGAAGGCTTTCTTT. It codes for CATSDLRGKAFF.

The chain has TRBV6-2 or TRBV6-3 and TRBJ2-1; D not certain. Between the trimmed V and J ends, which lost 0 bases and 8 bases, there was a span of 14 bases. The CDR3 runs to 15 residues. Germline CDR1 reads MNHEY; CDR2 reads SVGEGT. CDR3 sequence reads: CASSYSLVAGDEQFF. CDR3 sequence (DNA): TGTGCCAGCAGTTACTCCCTGGTAGCCGGTGATGAGCAGTTCTTC.